These T cell receptor beta chains were read from a single sample in a study of cytomegalovirus exposure and HLA in healthy donors. Only in-frame clones appear in the TCRdb table, and some are missing; sequencing was by immunoSEQ multiplex PCR. The table has around 45,000 clones, 51% seen once. The sequenced sample consisted of PBMCs. All receptors come from a man aged 55 to 69 in good health and CMV-seronegative. Each CDR3 is given with its conserved first and last residue.

V gene	J gene	CDR3 protein
TRBV5-6	TRBJ2-1	CASSWDSRNEQFF
TRBV19	TRBJ2-1	CASSPGLAVRRQFF
TRBV6-5	TRBJ1-3	CATRGSGNTIYF
TRBV4-2	TRBJ1-4	CASSPRQEKLFF
TRBV5-6	TRBJ1-5	CASSFSRDQPQHF
TRBV14	TRBJ2-1	CASSPTGLVRNEQFF
TRBV30	TRBJ1-4	CAWSLSYWDRDNEKLFF
TRBV25-1	TRBJ1-2	CASSELRGLYGYTF
TRBV7-8	TRBJ2-5	CASSLRLSRETQYF
TRBV5-1	TRBJ2-5	CASSLGLAAAQETQYF
TRBV6-5	TRBJ2-4	CASSLSGTGVNIQYF
TRBV5-1	TRBJ1-1	CASSPGTEYAEAFF
TRBV5-4	TRBJ2-1	CASSFRRGESYNEQFF
TRBV7-7	TRBJ1-6	CASSSDRDSPLHF
TRBV7-7	TRBJ2-5	CASSGQGWTQYF
TRBV5-6	TRBJ1-5	CASSYGQGFNQPQHF
TRBV11-2	TRBJ2-7	CASSDTYEQYF
TRBV7-2	TRBJ1-2	CASSPGRPYGYTF
TRBV5-4	TRBJ1-3	CASSAQGARGNTIYF
TRBV7-9	TRBJ2-2	CASSLLGGLTGELFF
TRBV29-1	TRBJ1-5	CSVETGPGQPQHF
TRBV6-4	TRBJ1-2	CASSDPGGYGYTF
TRBV6-5	TRBJ2-4	CASSPGTTKNIQYF
TRBV7-8	TRBJ2-1	CASSYTGREQFF
TRBV5-4	TRBJ2-3	CASSQTGYADTQYF
TRBV6-4	TRBJ1-2	CASSRQFQDPYGYTF
TRBV15	TRBJ2-7	CATSRRATEAYEQYF
TRBV2	TRBJ2-5	CASRAVQETQYF
TRBV7-2	TRBJ2-7	CASSLSPGGYEQYF
TRBV7-6	TRBJ2-1	CASSSPRGRGNEQFF